This entry concerns a single TCR beta chain. Profiled with immunoSEQ multiplex PCR; TCRdb holds only in-frame clones, not every one. The repertoire holds about 250,000 clones, with almost 85% as singletons. The data are from a study of blood T cell repertoires in COVID-19. CDR1 and CDR2 from the germline V gene are MNHEY and SVGAGI. V was cut by 4 bases and J by 0 bases, with 10 bases left in between. The CDR3 extends over 15 amino acids. The material sequenced was peripheral blood. This TCR came from a man aged 45-65 years with COVID-19, enrolled during active disease. This chain links TRBV6-5 with TRBJ2-1; D gene ambiguous. In DNA, the CDR3 is TGTGCCAGCAGTTCCGACATGAGCTCCTACAATGAGCAGTTCTTC. It is translated as CASSSDMSSYNEQFF.